This T cell receptor (beta chain) was captured in a study of OX40 agonist ivuxolimab in advanced cancers. The study in broad terms: The costimulatory receptor OX40 (CD134) was targeted by ivuxolimab, a fully human IgG2 agonistic monoclonal antibody. Intravenous ivuxolimab was administered to patients every 2 weeks at six dose levels: 0.01, 0.1, 0.3, 1.5, 3 and 10 mg/kg. Partial responses occurred in three dose-escalation patients, of whom one had hepatocellular carcinoma and two had cutaneous melanoma. Prior anti-PD-1, anti-PD-L1 or anti-CTLA-4 therapy was permitted, and checkpoint inhibitors had been received by about 36% of dose-escalation patients. Of the roughly 54 dose-escalation patients, hepatocellular carcinoma was present in 19, melanoma in roughly 15, renal cell carcinoma in 9 and head and neck cancer in 9. The paper reports the monotherapy dose-escalation portion (N of about 47 patients) of the phase I ivuxolimab trial. The dose-escalation cohort was 82.7% male with a mean age of approximately 59 years, ranging from roughly 20 to 80. Peripheral TCRbeta sequencing was intended to test whether TCR sequence diversity was altered and clonal T-cell expansion was caused by ivuxolimab.

V is reduced by 5 bases and J by 3 bases, leaving a spacing of 10 bases between them. The CDR3 covers 13 residues, taking in both the cysteine and the phenylalanine. CDR3 DNA only is kept here, 39 bases in frame from base 1. Based on the germline V gene, the CDR1 and CDR2 sequences are SGHAT and FQNNGV. Of note for this clone: Its binding antigen is unknown. No much larger clone exists at a distance of one base, and base qualities are not known.

To sequence the TCRbeta CDR3 region, genomic DNA was isolated from the sorted cells. The immunoSEQ Assay was used for sequencing of TCRbeta CDR3 regions. What TCRdb holds here is the immuneACCESS table cut down to in-frame rearrangements. Part of the clones is not present; checked against another copy, under half of the missing clones reflect an unresolved V gene, and the others are unexplained. The sample has tens of thousands of clones on record, approximately 86% of them singletons. About two fifths of the sample is in the top ten clones. Patients with autoimmune disease history or receiving systemic immunosuppression were excluded from the trial. Peripheral blood for TCR sequencing was collected from all dose cohorts at baseline, on cycle 4 day 1, and on cycle 7 day 1. Samples were obtained from an open-label, multicenter, first-in-human phase I dose-escalation trial of ivuxolimab. Adults with locally advanced or metastatic melanoma, renal cell, hepatocellular, or head and neck squamous cell carcinoma were enrolled in the trial. Before TCR sequencing, CD4+ and CD8+ T cells were separately sorted from peripheral blood.

Overall study results and their limits: Low levels of normalized T-cell clonal expansion were also seen in some nonresponding patients. Which antigens the clonally expanded peripheral T cells were specific for was not determined. In the 0.1-3.0 mg/kg groups, partial responders had among the lowest normalized peripheral clonal expansion, particularly in CD8+ T cells. After ivuxolimab, expanded clones were on average more numerous among CD8+ T cells than among CD4+ T cells. Clonal expansion of both CD4+ and CD8+ blood T cells was observed from baseline to week 6 at doses 0.1 to 3.0 mg/kg.

The receptor's source is an adult with an advanced solid tumor such as melanoma, head and neck, liver or kidney cancer. The chain is assembled from TRBV11-2 and TRBJ1-1; the best D guess is TRBD1, with 5 bases matching. The material sequenced was CD4+ or CD8+ T cells sorted from blood, taken in a trial of the OX40 agonist ivuxolimab. The CDR3 protein is CASSPQGDTEAFF. The bases are TGTGCCAGCAGCCCCCAGGGAGACACTGAAGCTTTCTTT.